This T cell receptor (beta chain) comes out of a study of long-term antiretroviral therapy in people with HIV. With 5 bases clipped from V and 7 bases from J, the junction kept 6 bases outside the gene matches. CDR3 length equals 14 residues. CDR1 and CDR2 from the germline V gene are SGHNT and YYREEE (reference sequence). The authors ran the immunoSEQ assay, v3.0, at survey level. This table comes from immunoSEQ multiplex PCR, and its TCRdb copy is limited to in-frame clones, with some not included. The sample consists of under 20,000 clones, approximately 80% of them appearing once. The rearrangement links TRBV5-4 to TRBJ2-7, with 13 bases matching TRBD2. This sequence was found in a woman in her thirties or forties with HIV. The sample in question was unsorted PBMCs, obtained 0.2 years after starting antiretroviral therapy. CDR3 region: CASSSGLAGVEQYF. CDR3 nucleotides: TGTGCCAGCAGTTCCGGACTAGCGGGGGTTGAGCAGTACTTC.